These T cell receptor beta chains were read from a single sample in a study of blood T cell repertoires in COVID-19. Repertoires were generated with immunoSEQ multiplex PCR, while TCRdb's copy carries only in-frame clones and drops some. The sample has about 160,000 clones; around 82% are singletons. Material for sequencing was peripheral blood. These receptors came from a woman aged 35 to 49 with COVID-19, enrolled during active disease. CDR3s include the opening cysteine and the closing phenylalanine or tryptophan. Fields, in order: CDR3 length, V gene, D gene, clone size, J gene, CDR3 DNA, CDR3 protein. D genes are given only for firm matches. Clone size is not always given. Where it is, it says once, few, many or a class for expanded clones.

11	TRBV20-1	NA	NA	TRBJ2-1	TGCAGTGCCGTACTACTGCATGAGCAGTTCTTC	CSAVLLHEQFF
14	TRBV15	NA	once	TRBJ1-2	TGTGCCACCAGCAGAGCCTTTTTACAGGGAGGCTACACCTTC	CATSRAFLQGGYTF
17	TRBV14	TRBD2	few	TRBJ2-5	TGTGCCAGCAGCCACCTTAGCGGGAGGGCCGGCGCGGAGACCCAGTACTTC	CASSHLSGRAGAETQYF
14	TRBV3-1/TRBV3-2	NA	NA	TRBJ1-5	TGTGCCAGCAGCCAAGTCGGGGGTAAAGGTCCCCAGCATTTT	CASSQVGGKGPQHF
14	TRBV6-5	TRBD2	NA	TRBJ2-6	TGTGCCAGCAGTCGGGGGGTCGGGGCCAACGTCCTGACTTTC	CASSRGVGANVLTF
13	TRBV29-1	NA	NA	TRBJ1-6	TGCAGCGTTAAACAAACAATGGGGGCTCCCCTCCACTTT	CSVKQTMGAPLHF
14	TRBV18	NA	NA	TRBJ1-2	TGTGCCAGCTCACCTCGACACGCTGACTATGGCTACACCTTC	CASSPRHADYGYTF
15	TRBV5-1	TRBD2	NA	TRBJ2-5	TGCGCCAGCAGCCAAATAGCGGGAGGAGGGAAGACCCAGTACTTC	CASSQIAGGGKTQYF
15	TRBV7-3	TRBD2	NA	TRBJ2-5	TGTGCCAGCAGTCAGAGCGGGGGGGCCTTGGAGACCCAGTACTTC	CASSQSGGALETQYF
11	TRBV28	NA	NA	TRBJ2-5	TGTGCCAGCCGAGGTGGAGAGACCCAGTACTTC	CASRGGETQYF
15	TRBV6-1	NA	few	TRBJ1-5	TGTGCCAGCAGTGAATATTCCGGTGAGTTTCAGCCCCAGCATTTT	CASSEYSGEFQPQHF
13	TRBV7-3	TRBD1	NA	TRBJ1-1	TGTGCCAGCAGCCACCAGGGGGACACTGAAGCTTTCTTT	CASSHQGDTEAFF
12	TRBV29-1	TRBD1	once	TRBJ1-2	TGCAGCGGTTCGACAGGGTCCTATGGCTACACCTTC	CSGSTGSYGYTF
11	TRBV20-1	NA	NA	TRBJ2-1	TGCAGTGCTAGTATCCTTAATGAGCAGTTCTTC	CSASILNEQFF
15	TRBV5-1	NA	NA	TRBJ2-2	TGCGCCAGCAGCTCGGGAGAAACGAACACCGGGGAGCTGTTTTTT	CASSSGETNTGELFF
13	TRBV19	NA	NA	TRBJ2-1	TGTGCCAGTAGTGACCCAGGGCGGGACTCCTGGATCTTC	CASSDPGRDSWIF
12	TRBV5-1	TRBD1	NA	TRBJ1-2	TGCGCCAGCAGCCCGCGGGACAGTGGCTACACCTTC	CASSPRDSGYTF
16	TRBV6-5	TRBD2	few	TRBJ2-5	TGTGCCAGCAGTTCTCGTAGCGGGAGGGGGTGGGAGACCCAGTACTTC	CASSSRSGRGWETQYF
15	TRBV18	TRBD2	NA	TRBJ2-1	TGTGCCAGCTCACCGCGGGGGGCCATACTCTTTGAGCAGTTCTTC	CASSPRGAILFEQFF
14	TRBV19	TRBD2	NA	TRBJ2-7	TGTGCCAGTAGTCGGACTAGCGGGAGCTACGAGCAGTACTTC	CASSRTSGSYEQYF
14	TRBV6-6	NA	NA	TRBJ1-6	TGTGCCAGCAGTTACTCGGGGGGAAATTCACCCCTCCACTTT	CASSYSGGNSPLHF
13	TRBV30	TRBD1	NA	TRBJ2-1	TGTGCCTGGAGTGTACAGGGGAGCCATGAGCAGTTCTTC	CAWSVQGSHEQFF
13	TRBV18	NA	NA	TRBJ2-3	TGTGCCAGCTCACCACGGGAGACAGATACGCAGTATTTT	CASSPRETDTQYF
16	TRBV5-1	NA	NA	TRBJ2-3	TGCGCCAGCAGCTTACATAGCGGAATTGGCACAGATACGCAGTATTTT	CASSLHSGIGTDTQYF
16	TRBV15	NA	once	TRBJ1-5	TGTGCCACCAGCAGTTCCACAGGGATCAGCAATCAGCCCCAGCATTTT	CATSSSTGISNQPQHF
13	TRBV2	NA	NA	TRBJ1-2	TGTGCCAGCAGTGAGCAGGGGACCTATGGCTACACCTTC	CASSEQGTYGYTF
15	TRBV6-1	NA	once	TRBJ2-5	TGTGCCAGCAGTGAATTGCCAGGGGCGCAAGAGACCCAGTACTTC	CASSELPGAQETQYF
16	TRBV6-1	TRBD2	NA	TRBJ2-1	TGTGCCAGCAGTGGCCCCTGGACTAGCAGGGACTACGAGCAGTTCTTC	CASSGPWTSRDYEQFF
14	TRBV11-2	TRBD1	NA	TRBJ1-2	TGTGCCAGCAGCCGGGACAGGGTTTACTATGGCTACACCTTC	CASSRDRVYYGYTF
15	TRBV7-3	TRBD1	NA	TRBJ2-1	TGTGCCAGCAGTATAGGGGGCTCCTCCTACAATGAGCAGTTCTTC	CASSIGGSSYNEQFF
14	TRBV7-3	TRBD2	NA	TRBJ2-7	TGTGCCAGCAGCTTCGCAGCGGGAGTGGCAGAGCAGTACTTC	CASSFAAGVAEQYF
16	TRBV19	NA	NA	TRBJ2-5	TGTGCCAGTAGTTTCAAAGGGGGGGCGAAACAAGAGACCCAGTACTTC	CASSFKGGAKQETQYF
16	TRBV25-1	NA	NA	TRBJ2-2	TGTGCCAGCAGTTCTGGTCTTGTGAGCGGCACCGGGGAGCTGTTTTTT	CASSSGLVSGTGELFF
15	TRBV6-5	TRBD2	NA	TRBJ2-1	TGTGCCAGCAGTTCCGGGGGGGCCTCCTACAATGAGCAGTTCTTC	CASSSGGASYNEQFF
11	TRBV29-1	NA	NA	TRBJ1-2	TGCAGCGCAAAAGACAGCTATGGCTACACCTTC	CSAKDSYGYTF
17	TRBV7-9	TRBD2	NA	TRBJ2-3	TGTGCCAGCAGCCTCAGCGGATCGGGACTAGTAACAGATACGCAGTATTTT	CASSLSGSGLVTDTQYF
14	TRBV19	NA	NA	TRBJ1-5	TGTGCCAGTAGTATGGGTACAGGGTTTCAGCCCCAGCATTTT	CASSMGTGFQPQHF
15	TRBV5-4	NA	NA	TRBJ1-3	TGTGCCAGCAGCTTGCAGGCTTCCCCTGGAAACACCATATATTTT	CASSLQASPGNTIYF
14	TRBV6-1	TRBD2	NA	TRBJ2-7	TGTGCCAGCACCCAGGCGGGGGGGGACTACGAGCAGTACTTC	CASTQAGGDYEQYF
16	TRBV19	NA	NA	TRBJ1-4	TGTGCCAGTGAGCCGGGAGATGCGGCAACTAATGAAAAACTGTTTTTT	CASEPGDAATNEKLFF
17	TRBV7-2	TRBD2	NA	TRBJ2-5	TGTGCCAGCAGCTTAGGGAAACTAGCGGAAAGTCAAGAGACCCAGTACTTC	CASSLGKLAESQETQYF
11	TRBV7-9	NA	NA	TRBJ1-2	TGTGCCAGCCCAGGGGTAAATGGCTACACCTTC	CASPGVNGYTF
14	TRBV19	NA	NA	TRBJ2-5	TGTGCCAGTAGTATAGGGGGCGTACAAGAGACCCAGTACTTC	CASSIGGVQETQYF
16	TRBV6-1	TRBD2	NA	TRBJ2-2	TGTGCCAGCAGTGCGACTAGCGGGGGGGCCGGCGGGGAGCTGTTTTTT	CASSATSGGAGGELFF
14	TRBV9	NA	few	TRBJ2-3	TGTGCCAGCAGCGGTGGACTACCTACAGATACGCAGTATTTT	CASSGGLPTDTQYF
13	TRBV27	TRBD1	NA	TRBJ1-1	TGTGCCAGCAGTTTACGAGAAGACAGGGGAGCTTTCTTT	CASSLREDRGAFF
15	TRBV9	TRBD1	NA	TRBJ1-2	TGTGCCAGCAGCGGAAACAGGGCGGGACAGCTTGGCTACACCTTC	CASSGNRAGQLGYTF
14	TRBV6-5	NA	NA	TRBJ1-2	TGTGCCAGCAGCCGACAGCTTACTAACTATGGCTACACCTTC	CASSRQLTNYGYTF
15	TRBV28	TRBD1	NA	TRBJ1-2	TGTGCCAGCAGTTCCGGGACAGGGACTTTGAAAGGCGACACCTTC	CASSSGTGTLKGDTF
13	TRBV6-5	NA	NA	TRBJ2-1	TGTGCCAGCAGTCGTAGCTCCTACAATGAGCAGTTCTTC	CASSRSSYNEQFF
12	TRBV12-3/TRBV12-4	NA	NA	TRBJ2-1	TGTGCCAGCAGCCTGTTCGGGGATGAGCAGTTCTTC	CASSLFGDEQFF
14	TRBV4-1	NA	NA	TRBJ2-7	TGCGCCAGCAGCTTGGACAGATCCGCCTACGAGCAGTACTTC	CASSLDRSAYEQYF
15	TRBV28	TRBD1	NA	TRBJ2-2	TGTGCCAGCAAGGCCGGGACAGGGAACACCGGGGAGCTGTTTTTT	CASKAGTGNTGELFF
14	TRBV28	TRBD1	NA	TRBJ2-7	TGTGCCAGCAGTCGCGGGACAGGAACCTACGAGCAGTACTTC	CASSRGTGTYEQYF
16	TRBV27	NA	NA	TRBJ2-1	TGTGCCAGCAGCCCTCTTTCCGTCCAGTCCTACAATGAGCAGTTCTTC	CASSPLSVQSYNEQFF
16	TRBV9	NA	few	TRBJ1-4	TGTGCCAGCAGCCCAGATCCCTCGGACTCTGGCGAAAAACTGTTTTTT	CASSPDPSDSGEKLFF
15	TRBV28	NA	NA	TRBJ2-1	TGTGCCAGCACCCCGGACCCGACAGGTTACAATGAGCAGTTCTTC	CASTPDPTGYNEQFF
15	TRBV27	NA	NA	TRBJ2-1	TGTGCCAGCAGTCCGGAACCCGGGTCCCAGAATGAGCAGTTCTTC	CASSPEPGSQNEQFF
15	TRBV19	TRBD1	NA	TRBJ1-2	TGTGCCAGTAGCATTCGACAGGGCAAACGGGATGGCTACACCTTC	CASSIRQGKRDGYTF